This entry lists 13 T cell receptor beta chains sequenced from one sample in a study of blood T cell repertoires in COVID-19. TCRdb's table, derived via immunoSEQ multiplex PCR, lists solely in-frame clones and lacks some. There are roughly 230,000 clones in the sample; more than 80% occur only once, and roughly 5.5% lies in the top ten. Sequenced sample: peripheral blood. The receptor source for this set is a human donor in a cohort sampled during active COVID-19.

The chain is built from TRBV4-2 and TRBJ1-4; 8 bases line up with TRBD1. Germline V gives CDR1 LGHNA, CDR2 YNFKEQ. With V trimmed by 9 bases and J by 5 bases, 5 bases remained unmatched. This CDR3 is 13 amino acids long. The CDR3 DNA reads TGTGCCAGTGGCCGGGACAGGAATGAAAAACTGTTTTTT. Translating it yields CASGRDRNEKLFF.

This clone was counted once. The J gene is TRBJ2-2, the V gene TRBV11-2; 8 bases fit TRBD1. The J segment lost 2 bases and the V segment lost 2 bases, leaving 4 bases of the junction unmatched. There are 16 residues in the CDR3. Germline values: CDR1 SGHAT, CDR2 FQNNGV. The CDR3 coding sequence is TGTGCCAGCAGCTTACATCAGGGGGCAAACACCGGGGAGCTGTTTTTT. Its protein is CASSLHQGANTGELFF.

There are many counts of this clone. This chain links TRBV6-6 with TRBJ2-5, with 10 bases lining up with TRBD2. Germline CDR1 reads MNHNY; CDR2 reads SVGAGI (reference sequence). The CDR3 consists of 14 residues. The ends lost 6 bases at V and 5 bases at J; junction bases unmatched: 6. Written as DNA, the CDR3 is TGTGCCAGCAGCCCCCTAGCGGGAGAGGAGACCCAGTACTTC. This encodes CASSPLAGEETQYF.

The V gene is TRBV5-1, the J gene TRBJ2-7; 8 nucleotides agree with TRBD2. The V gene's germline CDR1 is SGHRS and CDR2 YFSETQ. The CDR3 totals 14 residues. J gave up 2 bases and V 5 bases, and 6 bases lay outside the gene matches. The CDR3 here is CASRTTGGTYEQYF. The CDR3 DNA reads TGCGCCAGCAGGACAACGGGGGGGACCTACGAGCAGTACTTC.

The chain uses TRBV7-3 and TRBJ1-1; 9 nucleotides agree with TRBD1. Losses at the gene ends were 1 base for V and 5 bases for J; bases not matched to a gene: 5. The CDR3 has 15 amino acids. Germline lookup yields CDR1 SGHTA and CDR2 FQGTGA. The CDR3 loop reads CASSLKGGTGTEAFF. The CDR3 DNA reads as TGTGCCAGCAGCTTAAAGGGGGGGACAGGGACTGAAGCTTTCTTT.

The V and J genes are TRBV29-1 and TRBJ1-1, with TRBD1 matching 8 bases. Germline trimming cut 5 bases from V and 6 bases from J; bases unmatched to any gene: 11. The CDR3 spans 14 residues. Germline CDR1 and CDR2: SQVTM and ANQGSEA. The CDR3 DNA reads TGCAGCGTTCGTCTGACAGGGGTAATTCCTGAAGCTTTCTTT. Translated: CSVRLTGVIPEAFF.

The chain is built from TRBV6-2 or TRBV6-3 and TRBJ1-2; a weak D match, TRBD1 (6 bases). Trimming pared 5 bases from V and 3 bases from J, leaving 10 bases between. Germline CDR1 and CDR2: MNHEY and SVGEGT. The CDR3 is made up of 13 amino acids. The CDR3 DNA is TGTGCCAGCAGTCAGCCAGGGGACTATGGCTACACCTTC. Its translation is CASSQPGDYGYTF.

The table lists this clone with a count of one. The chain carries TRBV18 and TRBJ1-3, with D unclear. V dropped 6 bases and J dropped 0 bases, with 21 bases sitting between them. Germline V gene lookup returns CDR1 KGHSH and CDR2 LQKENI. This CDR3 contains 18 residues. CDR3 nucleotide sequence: TGTGCCAGCTCCCCTACAACGAACAGTGGATCCTCTGGAAACACCATATATTTT. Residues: CASSPTTNSGSSGNTIYF. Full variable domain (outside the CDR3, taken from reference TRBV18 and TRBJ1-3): NAGVMQNPRHLVRRRGQEARLRCSPMKGHSHVYWYRQLPEEGLKFMVYLQKENIIDESGMPKERFSAEFPKEGPSILRIQQVVRGDSAAYFCASSPTTNSGSSGNTIYFGEGSWLTVV.

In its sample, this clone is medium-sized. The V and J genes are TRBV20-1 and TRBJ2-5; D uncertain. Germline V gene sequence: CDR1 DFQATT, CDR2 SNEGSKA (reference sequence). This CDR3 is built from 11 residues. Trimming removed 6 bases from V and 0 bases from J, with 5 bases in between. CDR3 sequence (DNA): TGCAGTGCCAGGTACCAAGAGACCCAGTACTTC. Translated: CSARYQETQYF.

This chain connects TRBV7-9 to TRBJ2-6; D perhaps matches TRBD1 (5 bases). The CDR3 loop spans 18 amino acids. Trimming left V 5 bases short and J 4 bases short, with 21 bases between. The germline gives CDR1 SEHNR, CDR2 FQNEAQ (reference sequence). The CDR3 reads CASSLGAGKVKGANVLTF. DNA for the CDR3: TGTGCCAGCAGCCTTGGGGCAGGGAAGGTGAAAGGGGCCAACGTCCTGACTTTC.

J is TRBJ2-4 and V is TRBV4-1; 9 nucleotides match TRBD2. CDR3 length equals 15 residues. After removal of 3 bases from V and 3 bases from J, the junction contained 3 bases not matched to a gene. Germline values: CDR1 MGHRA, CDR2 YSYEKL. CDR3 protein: CASSHPTSGKNIQYF. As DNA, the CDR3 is TGCGCCAGCAGCCACCCGACTAGCGGCAAAAACATTCAGTACTTC.

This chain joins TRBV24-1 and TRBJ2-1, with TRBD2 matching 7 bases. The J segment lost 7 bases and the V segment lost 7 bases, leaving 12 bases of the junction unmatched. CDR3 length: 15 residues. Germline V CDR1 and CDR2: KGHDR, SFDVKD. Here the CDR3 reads CATRRRGGFGNEQFF. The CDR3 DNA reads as TGTGCCACCAGACGGCGGGGAGGGTTTGGGAATGAGCAGTTCTTC.

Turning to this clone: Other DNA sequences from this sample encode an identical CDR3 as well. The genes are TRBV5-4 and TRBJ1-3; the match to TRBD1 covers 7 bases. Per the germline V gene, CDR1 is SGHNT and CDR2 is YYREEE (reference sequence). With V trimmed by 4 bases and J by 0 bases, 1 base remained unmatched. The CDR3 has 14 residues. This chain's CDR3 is CASSRDSSGNTIYF. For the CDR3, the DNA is TGTGCCAGCAGCAGGGACAGCTCTGGAAACACCATATATTTT.